The sequence of this T cell receptor (beta chain) was determined in a study of cytomegalovirus exposure and HLA in healthy donors. Across the study: As an earlier analysis found, roughly 180 million T cells yielded 117 million unique TCR beta sequences.

60 Vbeta and 13 Jbeta primers were used in PCR. The protocol was immunoSEQ multiplex PCR, while the TCRdb copy is restricted to in-frame clones and leaves out a portion. The sample lists about 190,000 clones, more than 80% occurring once. Per the germline V gene, CDR1 is MDHEN and CDR2 is SYDVKM. This CDR3 has 16 amino acids. V dropped 4 bases and J dropped 3 bases, with 19 bases sitting between them. This clonotype was obtained from a woman aged 45-60 years in good health and CMV-seropositive. Material for sequencing was PBMCs. The chain joins TRBV28 to TRBJ2-7, with TRBD1 as a possible D gene (6 bases). The CDR3 DNA reads as TGTGCCAGCAGTTCCCTCAGCAGGGGCCCCGTCTACGAGCAGTACTTC. Translating it yields CASSSLSRGPVYEQYF.